This is a list of T cell receptor beta chains from one sample in a study of PD-L1 blockade in urothelial cancer. Clones were read by immunoSEQ multiplex PCR, and TCRdb kept only the in-frame ones, dropping some. The sample holds 80,000 to 100,000 clones, over 80% seen once. The material was PBMCs, obtained around atezolizumab (anti-PD-L1) treatment. The receptors shown here come from a man aged 65-85 years with urothelial cancer. Both conserved end residues are part of each CDR3. A D gene is named only where the DNA matches it firmly. Clone size is stated in some rows and not others, as once, few, many or a class when expanded.

j_call clone_size v_call d_call cdr3_aa cdr3_nt
TRBJ2-7 . TRBV11-2 TRBD1 CASSLGTGEPYEQYF TGTGCCAGCAGCCTTGGGACAGGGGAACCCTACGAGCAGTACTTC
TRBJ2-1 few TRBV6-5 TRBD2 CASKYSGEGGPTEQFF TGTGCCAGCAAATACTCGGGCGAGGGAGGGCCGACTGAGCAGTTCTTC
TRBJ2-7 once TRBV10-3 TRBD1 CAIRTGEDYEQYF TGTGCCATCAGGACAGGGGAGGACTACGAGCAGTACTTC
TRBJ1-2 . TRBV2 . CASSEIDGYTF TGTGCCAGCAGTGAAATCGATGGCTACACCTTC
TRBJ2-3 once TRBV19 TRBD2 CASSTRTSGREDTQYF TGTGCCAGTAGTACCCGGACTAGCGGGAGAGAAGATACGCAGTATTTT
TRBJ2-4 . TRBV19 . CATRFPGGNIQYF TGTGCCACCCGATTCCCCGGGGGAAACATTCAGTACTTC
TRBJ1-1 . TRBV9 . CASTMSVMRQFPEAFF TGTGCCAGCACCATGAGTGTGATGAGACAATTTCCTGAAGCTTTCTTT
TRBJ2-3 once TRBV5-4 TRBD2 CASSVGLAVIADTQYF TGTGCCAGCAGCGTGGGACTAGCGGTGATAGCAGATACGCAGTATTTT
TRBJ2-7 . TRBV29-1 . CSVDGQGGGEQYF TGCAGCGTTGATGGGCAGGGAGGTGGCGAGCAGTACTTC
TRBJ2-2 . TRBV9 . CASSLRGYNTGELFF TGTGCCAGCTCCCTCAGGGGTTACAACACCGGGGAGCTGTTTTTT
TRBJ1-5 . TRBV4-2 TRBD1 CASSHTAPQGNQPQHF TGTGCCAGCAGTCACACAGCCCCACAGGGGAATCAGCCCCAGCATTTT
TRBJ1-2 once TRBV28 . CASSLRRNYGYTF TGTGCCAGCAGTTTGCGCCGTAACTATGGCTACACCTTC
TRBJ2-3 . TRBV11-2 . CASSFTPGTQYF TGTGCCAGCAGCTTTACCCCGGGTACGCAGTATTTT
TRBJ2-7 . TRBV6-4 TRBD2 CASSAASGASYEQYF TGTGCCAGCAGTGCGGCTAGCGGGGCCTCCTACGAGCAGTACTTC
TRBJ1-1 . TRBV7-2 . CASSFRRGNTEAFF TGTGCCAGCAGCTTTAGACGGGGGAACACTGAAGCTTTCTTT
TRBJ1-5 . TRBV27 TRBD1 CASRRQGDQPQHF TGTGCCAGCAGGAGACAGGGGGACCAGCCCCAGCATTTT
TRBJ1-2 . TRBV6-5 TRBD1 CASSQDRGHGYTF TGTGCCAGCAGCCAGGACAGGGGCCATGGCTACACCTTC
TRBJ2-7 . TRBV15 . CATSRGGRSYEQYF TGTGCCACCAGTAGAGGCGGCAGATCTTACGAGCAGTACTTC
TRBJ2-5 . TRBV29-1 TRBD1 CSVRGSETQYF TGCAGCGTCAGGGGGTCAGAGACCCAGTACTTC
TRBJ1-2 . TRBV5-4 TRBD1 CATKGWGQWNNYGYTF TGTGCCACTAAGGGGTGGGGACAGTGGAATAACTATGGCTACACCTTC
TRBJ1-4 once TRBV19 . CASSFGSSTTNEKLFF TGTGCCAGTAGTTTCGGGAGCTCAACAACTAATGAAAAACTGTTTTTT
TRBJ1-2 . TRBV6-1 . CAIPAGLNYGYTF TGTGCCATCCCAGCGGGGTTGAACTATGGCTACACCTTC
TRBJ2-1 . TRBV27 TRBD2 CASSRTGGTGAYNEQFF TGTGCCAGCAGTCGCACCGGGGGGACTGGAGCCTACAATGAGCAGTTCTTC
TRBJ2-3 . TRBV7-9 TRBD2 CASSLDGGRAADTQYF TGTGCCAGCAGCTTAGACGGCGGGAGGGCCGCAGATACGCAGTATTTT
TRBJ2-7 . TRBV18 . CASSPSGDEQYF TGTGCCAGCTCACCATCAGGGGACGAGCAGTACTTC
TRBJ1-2 once TRBV5-5 TRBD1 CASSLGQDYGYTF TGTGCCAGCAGCCTGGGACAGGACTATGGCTACACCTTC
TRBJ2-2 . TRBV19 . CASSTTDGGTNTGELFF TGTGCCAGTAGTACGACCGATGGAGGGACGAACACCGGGGAGCTGTTTTTT
TRBJ2-1 . TRBV10-3 . CAIRETGHLRDEQFF TGTGCCATCAGGGAGACAGGACATCTAAGGGATGAGCAGTTCTTC
TRBJ2-5 . TRBV9 . CASSVREYQETQYF TGTGCCAGCAGCGTTAGGGAGTACCAAGAGACCCAGTACTTC
TRBJ1-5 . TRBV6-1 TRBD1 CAPADRTVSNQPQHF TGTGCCCCAGCGGACAGGACAGTTAGCAATCAGCCCCAGCATTTT
TRBJ1-1 . TRBV5-1 . CASSLLGDRTEAFF TGCGCCAGCAGCTTGTTAGGAGATCGGACTGAAGCTTTCTTT
TRBJ1-1 . TRBV28 . CASSSHSDHNTEAFF TGTGCCAGCAGTTCGCACAGTGATCATAACACTGAAGCTTTCTTT
TRBJ1-1 . TRBV14 . CASSRQANTEAFF TGTGCCAGCAGTCGGCAGGCGAACACTGAAGCTTTCTTT
TRBJ2-7 . TRBV4-1 . CASSPASSSYEQYF TGCGCCAGCAGCCCCGCCTCTAGCTCCTACGAGCAGTACTTC
TRBJ2-4 . TRBV6-6 TRBD2 CASSGPPGGSIQYF TGTGCCAGCAGTGGACCCCCGGGGGGGAGCATTCAGTACTTC
TRBJ1-3 once TRBV6-6 . CASRRSQGTPGNTIYF TGTGCCAGCAGGCGGTCTCAGGGAACCCCTGGAAACACCATATATTTT
TRBJ1-1 once TRBV7-3 TRBD1 CAPGGQGGPEAFF TGTGCCCCGGGGGGACAGGGAGGGCCTGAAGCTTTCTTT
TRBJ2-1 . TRBV11-2 TRBD2 CASSLRTSGRAEEQFF TGTGCCAGCAGCTTACGGACTAGCGGGAGGGCCGAAGAGCAGTTCTTC
TRBJ2-3 . TRBV4-1 TRBD2 CASSQEPGGGGDTQYF TGCGCCAGCAGCCAAGAGCCGGGGGGAGGTGGAGATACGCAGTATTTT
TRBJ2-1 . TRBV19 TRBD2 CASSIVAAGGYNEQFF TGTGCCAGTAGTATAGTCGCAGCGGGAGGTTACAATGAGCAGTTCTTC
TRBJ2-7 . TRBV6-1 TRBD1 CASSEASGTGPYEQYF TGTGCCAGCAGTGAAGCGAGTGGGACAGGGCCCTACGAGCAGTACTTC
TRBJ2-5 . TRBV19 TRBD1 CASSRHSRGAGTGKETQYF TGTGCCAGTAGTCGACACTCAAGGGGGGCCGGGACAGGCAAAGAGACCCAGTACTTC
TRBJ2-3 . TRBV5-1 . CASSLEAGKTDTQYF TGCGCCAGCAGCTTGGAGGCAGGGAAAACAGATACGCAGTATTTT
TRBJ1-4 few TRBV4-3 TRBD1 CASSQDGTGGLEKLFF TGCGCCAGCAGCCAAGACGGGACAGGGGGCTTAGAAAAACTGTTTTTT
TRBJ2-5 . TRBV7-2 . CASSPWGGETQYF TGTGCCAGCAGCCCGTGGGGGGGCGAAACCCAGTACTTC